The 18 T cell receptor beta chains below were found in one sample sequenced in a study of beta chain features in type 1 diabetes. Study observations and caveats: The study found moderately but significantly shorter TCRB CDR3s in all four CD4+ subsets of Type 1 diabetes patients.

What these receptors recognize is not known. Sequenced material consisted of expressed TCRB transcripts (all of the isolated RNA was reverse transcribed). Sequencing was performed with immunoSEQ multiplex PCR; in TCRdb, only in-frame clones are kept and a portion is missing. This sample has 600,000 to 750,000 clones, with around 12% found just once. The sequenced sample was naive CD4+ T cells from blood. The receptor set was obtained from a man aged 25-45 years with type 1 diabetes.

The chain joins TRBV27 to TRBJ2-2; perhaps TRBD1 as D (6 bases). V was clipped by 5 bases and J by 6 bases, with 19 bases between them. This CDR3 comprises 16 residues. Per germline, CDR1 MNHEY and CDR2 SMNVEV (reference sequence). CDR3 region: CASSPNGGGFPGELFF. In DNA form, the CDR3 reads TGTGCCAGCAGTCCAAATGGGGGCGGATTTCCCGGGGAGCTGTTTTTT.

The J gene is TRBJ1-1, the V gene TRBV15; 7 nucleotides agree with TRBD1. This CDR3 comprises 14 residues. The junction had 6 bases not matched to a gene; V was cut back by 8 bases and J by 0 bases. CDR1 is LNHNV, CDR2 YYDKDF, per germline (reference sequence). CDR3 loop: CATLGQHMNTEAFF. DNA for the CDR3: TGTGCCACCTTGGGACAGCACATGAACACTGAAGCTTTCTTT.

CDR3 amino acids: CASSSLPGPNYGYTF. The DNA for the CDR3 is TGTGCCAGCAGCAGCCTCCCGGGACCTAACTATGGCTACACCTTC. V gene TRBV6-5 combines with J gene TRBJ1-2; perhaps TRBD1 as D (5 bases). Germline values: CDR1 MNHEY, CDR2 SVGAGI. Deletions cut 6 bases from V and 0 bases from J, with 14 bases between. The CDR3 contains 15 residues.

This chain joins TRBV5-4 and TRBJ2-5; D perhaps matches TRBD2 (6 bases). V was cut by 7 bases and J by 5 bases, with 12 bases left in between. This CDR3 is 12 amino acids long. Germline lookup yields CDR1 SGHNT and CDR2 YYREEE (reference sequence). The CDR3 protein is CASGWDSETQYF. The CDR3 bases are TGTGCCAGCGGGTGGGACTCGGAGACCCAGTACTTC.

This clone was counted only a few times. The genes are TRBV12-2 and TRBJ2-2; the D segment call TRBD1 is taken from the table without a DNA check. TRBV12-2 is labeled a pseudogene. CDR3 length equals 17 residues. Here the CDR3 DNA reads TGTGCAAGTCGCTTAGGAGACAGGGGATCGGGCACCGGGGAGCTGTTTTTT. This translates into CASRLGDRGSGTGELFF.

The rearrangement joins TRBV18 to TRBJ2-7; possibly TRBD2 for D (5 bases). The germline V gene encodes CDR1 KGHSH and CDR2 LQKENI. This CDR3 region has 16 residues. Trimming left V 2 bases short and J 0 bases short, with 14 bases between. Here the CDR3 reads CASSPTRGLSSYEQYF. The CDR3 DNA is TGTGCCAGCTCACCAACGCGAGGACTTAGCTCCTACGAGCAGTACTTC.

In its sample, this clone was seen many times. This chain connects TRBV5-1 to TRBJ2-1; D might be TRBD2 (5 bases). Germline V gene lookup returns CDR1 SGHRS and CDR2 YFSETQ. Trimming shortened V by 0 bases and J by 5 bases, and 9 bases separated the two germline ends. The CDR3 is made up of 14 amino acids. The CDR3 bases are TGCGCCAGCAGCTTGGAAGGGCGGGACAATGAGCAGTTCTTC. It codes for CASSLEGRDNEQFF.

Of note for this clone: Other DNA sequences in this sample translate to the same CDR3. The V gene is TRBV7-2, the J gene TRBJ2-7; D is uncertain. The CDR3 length is 12 residues. V gave up 4 bases and J gave up 0 bases, with 4 bases separating them. Germline CDR1 reads SGHTA; CDR2 reads FQGNSA. CDR3 DNA: TGTGCCAGCAGCTCCAGCTCCTACGAGCAGTACTTC. As protein: CASSSSSYEQYF.

Concerning this clone itself: Additional DNA sequences in this sample encode the identical CDR3. The J gene is TRBJ1-5, the V gene TRBV11-2, with D unresolved. This CDR3 contains 13 residues. Germline V gene lookup returns CDR1 SGHAT and CDR2 FQNNGV. V shed 2 bases and J shed 4 bases, with 6 bases lying between them. CDR3 nucleotides: TGTGCCAGCAGCTTACAGAATAATCAGCCCCAGCATTTT. Protein: CASSLQNNQPQHF.

Written as DNA, the CDR3 is TGTGCCAGCAGTTTAAGGTCAGGGGTAGAGACCCAGTACTTC. Amino acids: CASSLRSGVETQYF. The chain employs TRBV28 and TRBJ2-5, with D possibly being TRBD1 (6 bases). CDR3 length: 14 residues. Deletions cut 2 bases from V and 4 bases from J, with 11 bases between. CDR1 is MDHEN, CDR2 SYDVKM, per germline.

This clone appeared a few times. The gene calls are TRBV9 and TRBJ2-3; no clear D. The germline V gene has CDR1 SGDLS and CDR2 YYNGEE. CDR3 length: 14 amino acids. V gave up 0 bases and J gave up 2 bases, with 7 bases separating them. CDR3 sequence: CASSVESLTDTQYF. The CDR3 bases are TGTGCCAGCAGCGTAGAATCCCTCACAGATACGCAGTATTTT.

This chain links TRBV30 with TRBJ1-2, with a weak D call TRBD1 (6 bases). The CDR3 loop spans 12 amino acids. Per the germline V gene, CDR1 is GTSNPN and CDR2 is SVGIG (reference sequence). The ends were cut back, 6 bases at V and 6 bases at J, with 14 bases in the middle. The DNA for the CDR3 is TGTGCCTGCACCAGGGGATACCATGGCTACACCTTC. Encoded protein: CACTRGYHGYTF.

J is TRBJ1-2 and V is TRBV30, with 9 bases identical to TRBD1. CDR1 and CDR2 (germline): GTSNPN, SVGIG (reference sequence). This CDR3 is built from 13 residues. The CDR3 bases are TGTGCATTGAACAGGGGGCAGGACTATGGCTACACCTTC. The encoded protein is CALNRGQDYGYTF.

The sample holds a few counts of this clone. The chain carries TRBV6-5 and TRBJ1-2; 7 bases line up with TRBD1. J lost 0 bases, V lost 0 bases, and 4 bases had no gene match. The CDR3 has 16 amino acids. CDR1 is MNHEY, CDR2 SVGAGI, per germline. In nucleotides, the CDR3 is TGTGCCAGCAGTTACTCCGGGACAGAAGCTAACTATGGCTACACCTTC. Translated, it gives CASSYSGTEANYGYTF.

The rearrangement joins TRBV7-9 to TRBJ2-5; 8 nucleotides align to TRBD2. The V segment lost 1 base and the J segment 2 bases; nucleotides outside the gene matches: 6. CDR3 length: 16 residues. The germline V gene has CDR1 SEHNR and CDR2 FQNEAQ (reference sequence). CDR3 region: CASSLGSSSGQETQYF. The CDR3 bases are TGTGCCAGCAGCTTAGGCTCGTCTAGCGGGCAAGAGACCCAGTACTTC.

The chain has TRBV28 and TRBJ2-5; tentatively, D is TRBD1 or TRBD2 (5 bases each). V lost 10 bases and J lost 7, with 19 bases in between. This CDR3 comprises 13 residues. Germline CDR1 and CDR2: MDHEN and SYDVKM. This chain's CDR3 is CAITGAHGGTQYF. DNA for the CDR3: TGTGCCATCACCGGGGCCCATGGGGGGACCCAGTACTTC.

In regard to this clone: The same CDR3 is also encoded by other DNA sequences in this sample. DNA for the CDR3: TGCGCCAGCAGCTTGGTGGGACTGAACACTGAAGCTTTCTTT. Protein product: CASSLVGLNTEAFF. The genes are TRBV5-1 and TRBJ1-1; tentatively, D is TRBD1 (5 bases). CDR1 and CDR2 (germline): SGHRS, YFSETQ. This CDR3 has 14 residues. Trimming left V 0 bases short and J 0 bases short, with 6 bases between.

This chain uses TRBV9 with TRBJ1-6; D gene ambiguous. Trimming shortened V by 3 bases and J by 0 bases, and 7 bases separated the two germline ends. CDR3 length equals 15 residues. In germline, CDR1 is SGDLS, CDR2 YYNGEE. Written as DNA, the CDR3 is TGTGCCAGCAGCGGCGGCAGCTCCTATAATTCACCCCTCCACTTT. This codes for CASSGGSSYNSPLHF.